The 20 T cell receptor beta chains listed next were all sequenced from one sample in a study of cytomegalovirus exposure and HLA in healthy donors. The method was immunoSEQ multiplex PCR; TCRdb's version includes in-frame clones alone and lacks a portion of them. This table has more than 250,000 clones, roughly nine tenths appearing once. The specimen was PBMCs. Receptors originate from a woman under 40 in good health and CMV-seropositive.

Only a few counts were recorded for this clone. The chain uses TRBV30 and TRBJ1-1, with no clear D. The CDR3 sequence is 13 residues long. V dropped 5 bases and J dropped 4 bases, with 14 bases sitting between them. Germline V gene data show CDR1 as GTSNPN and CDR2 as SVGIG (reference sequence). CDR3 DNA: TGTGCCTGGGCTGCGGGCCACTCCACTGAAGCTTTCTTT. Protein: CAWAAGHSTEAFF.

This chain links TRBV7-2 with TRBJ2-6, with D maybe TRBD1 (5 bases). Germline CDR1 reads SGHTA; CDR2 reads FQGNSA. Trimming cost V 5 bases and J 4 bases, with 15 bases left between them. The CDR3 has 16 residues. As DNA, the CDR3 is TGTGCCAGCAGCCACATGGGAAGGGGAGGGGCCAACGTCCTGACTTTC. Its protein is CASSHMGRGGANVLTF.

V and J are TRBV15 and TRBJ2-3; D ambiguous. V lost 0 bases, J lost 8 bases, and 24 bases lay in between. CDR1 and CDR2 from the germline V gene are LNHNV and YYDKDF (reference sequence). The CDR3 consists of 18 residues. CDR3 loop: CATSRDLQPADGLATQYF. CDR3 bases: TGTGCCACCAGCAGAGATCTACAACCTGCAGATGGTTTAGCTACGCAGTATTTT.

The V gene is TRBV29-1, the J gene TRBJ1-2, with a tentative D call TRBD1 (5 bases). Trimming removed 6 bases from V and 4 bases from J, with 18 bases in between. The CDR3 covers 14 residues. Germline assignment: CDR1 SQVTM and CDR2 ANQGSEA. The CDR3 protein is CSVPSSRDFYGYTF. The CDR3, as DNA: TGCAGCGTCCCCAGCTCCCGGGACTTCTATGGCTACACCTTC.

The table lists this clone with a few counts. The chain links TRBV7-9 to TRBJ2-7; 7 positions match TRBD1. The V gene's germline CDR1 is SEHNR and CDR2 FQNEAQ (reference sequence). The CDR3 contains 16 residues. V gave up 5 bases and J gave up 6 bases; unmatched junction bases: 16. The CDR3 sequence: CASSGRWGTGASEQYF. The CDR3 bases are TGTGCCAGCAGCGGACGCTGGGGAACAGGGGCATCCGAGCAGTACTTC.

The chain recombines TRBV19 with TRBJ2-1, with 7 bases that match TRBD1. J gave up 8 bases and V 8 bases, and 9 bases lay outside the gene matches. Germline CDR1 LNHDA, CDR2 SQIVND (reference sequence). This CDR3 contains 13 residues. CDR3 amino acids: CASSRDSLDEQFF. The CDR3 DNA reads TGTGCCAGTTCACGGGACAGTTTGGATGAGCAGTTCTTC. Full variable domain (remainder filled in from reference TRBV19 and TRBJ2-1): DGGITQSPKYLFRKEGQNVTLSCEQNLNHDAMYWYRQDPGQGLRLIYYSQIVNDFQKGDIAEGYSVSREKKESFPLTVTSAQKNPTAFYLCASSRDSLDEQFFGPGTRLTVL.

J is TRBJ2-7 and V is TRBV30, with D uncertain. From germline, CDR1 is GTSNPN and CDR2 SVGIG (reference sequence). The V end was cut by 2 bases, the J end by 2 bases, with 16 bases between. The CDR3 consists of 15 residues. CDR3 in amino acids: CAWSIPRQATYEQYF. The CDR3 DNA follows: TGTGCCTGGAGTATCCCGCGGCAAGCGACCTACGAGCAGTACTTC.

The CDR3 sequence is CSVLFDSGEKLFF. In DNA form, the CDR3 reads TGCAGCGTGCTATTTGACAGCGGCGAAAAACTGTTTTTT. This chain connects TRBV29-1 to TRBJ1-4; perhaps TRBD1 as D (5 bases). CDR1 and CDR2 from the germline V gene are SQVTM and ANQGSEA. Trimming took 6 bases from V and 8 from J, leaving 16 bases between them. The length of the CDR3 is 13 residues.

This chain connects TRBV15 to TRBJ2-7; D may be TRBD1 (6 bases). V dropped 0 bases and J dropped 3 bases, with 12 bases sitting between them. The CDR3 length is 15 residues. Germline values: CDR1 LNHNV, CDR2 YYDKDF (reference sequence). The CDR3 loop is CATSRDRRGGYEQYF. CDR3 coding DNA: TGTGCCACCAGCAGAGATCGTCGAGGGGGCTACGAGCAGTACTTC.

In DNA, the CDR3 is TGTGCCAGCAGTGATCGGACAAAAGAGACCCAGTACTTC. This sequence encodes CASSDRTKETQYF. This chain uses TRBV6-1 with TRBJ2-5, with a tentative D call TRBD1 (5 bases). Trimming took off 3 bases at V and 3 bases at J, with 8 bases between the two ends. The germline CDR1 and CDR2 sequences are MNHNS and SASEGT. This CDR3 region has 13 residues.

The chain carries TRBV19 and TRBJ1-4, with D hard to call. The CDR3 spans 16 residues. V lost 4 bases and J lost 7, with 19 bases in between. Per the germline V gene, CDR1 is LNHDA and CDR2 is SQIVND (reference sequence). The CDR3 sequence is CASSRSWTKRREKLFF. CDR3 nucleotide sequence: TGTGCCAGTAGTAGGTCGTGGACCAAGAGGCGTGAAAAACTGTTTTTT.

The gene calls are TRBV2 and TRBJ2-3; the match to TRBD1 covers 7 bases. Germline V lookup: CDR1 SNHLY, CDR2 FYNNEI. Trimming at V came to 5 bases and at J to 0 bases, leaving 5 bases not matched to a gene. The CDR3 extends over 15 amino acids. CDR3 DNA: TGTGCCAGCAGTCTAGGGACAGATAGCACAGATACGCAGTATTTT. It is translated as CASSLGTDSTDTQYF.

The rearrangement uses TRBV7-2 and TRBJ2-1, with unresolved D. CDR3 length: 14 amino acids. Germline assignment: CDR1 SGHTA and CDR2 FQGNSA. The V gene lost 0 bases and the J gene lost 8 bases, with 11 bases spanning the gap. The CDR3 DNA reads TGTGCCAGCAGCTTAGCGCCGAGGCGCGATGAGCAGTTCTTC. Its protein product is CASSLAPRRDEQFF.

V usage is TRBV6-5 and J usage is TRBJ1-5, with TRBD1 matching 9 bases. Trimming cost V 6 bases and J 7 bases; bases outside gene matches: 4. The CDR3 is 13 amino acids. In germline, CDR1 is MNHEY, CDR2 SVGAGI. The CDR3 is CASSRDRVQPQHF. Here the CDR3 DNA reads TGTGCCAGCAGCCGGGACAGGGTACAGCCCCAGCATTTT.

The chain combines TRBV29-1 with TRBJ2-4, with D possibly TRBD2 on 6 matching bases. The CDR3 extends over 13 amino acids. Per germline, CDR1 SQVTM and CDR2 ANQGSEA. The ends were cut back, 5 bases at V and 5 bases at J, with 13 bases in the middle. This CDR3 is CSVTRERQNIQYF. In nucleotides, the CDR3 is TGCAGCGTTACCCGGGAGAGGCAAAACATTCAGTACTTC.

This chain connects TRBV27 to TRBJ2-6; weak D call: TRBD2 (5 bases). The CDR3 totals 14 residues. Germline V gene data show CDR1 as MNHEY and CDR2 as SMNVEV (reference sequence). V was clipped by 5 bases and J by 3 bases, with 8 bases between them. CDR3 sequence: CASSAGLGANVLTF. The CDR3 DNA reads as TGTGCCAGCAGTGCGGGTCTTGGGGCCAACGTCCTGACTTTC.

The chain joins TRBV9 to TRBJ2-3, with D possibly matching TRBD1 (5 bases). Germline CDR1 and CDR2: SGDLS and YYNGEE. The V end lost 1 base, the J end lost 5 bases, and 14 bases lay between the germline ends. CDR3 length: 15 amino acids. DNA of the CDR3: TGTGCCAGCAGCGTATTGGTGCCAGGGTTAGATACGCAGTATTTT. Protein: CASSVLVPGLDTQYF.

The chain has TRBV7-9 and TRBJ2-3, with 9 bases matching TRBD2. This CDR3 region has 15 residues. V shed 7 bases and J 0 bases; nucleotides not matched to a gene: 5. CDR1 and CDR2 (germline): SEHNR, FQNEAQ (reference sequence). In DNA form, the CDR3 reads TGTGCCAGCATGACTAGCGGTTATAGCACAGATACGCAGTATTTT. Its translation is CASMTSGYSTDTQYF.

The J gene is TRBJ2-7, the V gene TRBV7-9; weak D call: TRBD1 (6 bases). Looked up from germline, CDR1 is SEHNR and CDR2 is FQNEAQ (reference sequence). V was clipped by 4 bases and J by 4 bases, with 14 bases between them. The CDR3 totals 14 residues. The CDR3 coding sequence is TGTGCCAGCAGCTCACGGACAGTCGAGTACGAGCAGTACTTC. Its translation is CASSSRTVEYEQYF.

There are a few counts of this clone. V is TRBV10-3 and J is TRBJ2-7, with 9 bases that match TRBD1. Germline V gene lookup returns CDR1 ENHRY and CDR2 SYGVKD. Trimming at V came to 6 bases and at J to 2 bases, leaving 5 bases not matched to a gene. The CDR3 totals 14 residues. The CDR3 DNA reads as TGTGCCATCAGCCGACAGGGGGGAACCTACGAGCAGTACTTC. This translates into CAISRQGGTYEQYF.